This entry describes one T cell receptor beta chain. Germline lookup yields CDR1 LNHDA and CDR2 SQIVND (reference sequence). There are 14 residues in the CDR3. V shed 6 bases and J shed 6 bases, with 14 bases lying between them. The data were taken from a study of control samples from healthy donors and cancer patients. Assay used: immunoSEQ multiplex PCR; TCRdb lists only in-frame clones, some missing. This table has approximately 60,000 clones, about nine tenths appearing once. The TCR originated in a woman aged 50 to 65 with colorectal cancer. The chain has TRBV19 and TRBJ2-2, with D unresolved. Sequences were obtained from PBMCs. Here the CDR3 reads CASRNGGFAGELFF. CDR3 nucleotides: TGTGCCAGTAGGAACGGCGGTTTCGCCGGGGAGCTGTTTTTT.